This paragraph covers one T cell receptor (beta chain) sequence. For the second PCR, which ran for about 6 to 11 cycles, a sample-barcoded 5' primer and a J-beta primer mix were used. TCRdb processed the 5' RACE reads anew with MiXCR; each CDR3 protein has one entry. Of over 500,000 distinct CDR3 sequences listed, roughly a quarter were seen once; the top ten hold approximately 3.6%. This specimen comes from a study of blood T cells in healthy people across ages. The CDR3 has 14 amino acids. V was shortened by 10 bases and J by 5 bases, with 20 bases between the two germline ends. Germline loops: CDR1 ENHRY, CDR2 SYGVKD. This sample also appeared in a second study, on T cells of mothers and their children.

The TCR comes from a boy between 2 and 10 years old in good health. The sample taken for sequencing was blood. The chain links TRBV10-3 to TRBJ1-1, with D maybe TRBD1 (6 bases). The chain's CDR3 is CASLSGVRGTEAFF. CDR3 nucleotides: TGTGCCAGCCTCAGTGGGGTAAGGGGGACTGAAGCTTTCTTT.